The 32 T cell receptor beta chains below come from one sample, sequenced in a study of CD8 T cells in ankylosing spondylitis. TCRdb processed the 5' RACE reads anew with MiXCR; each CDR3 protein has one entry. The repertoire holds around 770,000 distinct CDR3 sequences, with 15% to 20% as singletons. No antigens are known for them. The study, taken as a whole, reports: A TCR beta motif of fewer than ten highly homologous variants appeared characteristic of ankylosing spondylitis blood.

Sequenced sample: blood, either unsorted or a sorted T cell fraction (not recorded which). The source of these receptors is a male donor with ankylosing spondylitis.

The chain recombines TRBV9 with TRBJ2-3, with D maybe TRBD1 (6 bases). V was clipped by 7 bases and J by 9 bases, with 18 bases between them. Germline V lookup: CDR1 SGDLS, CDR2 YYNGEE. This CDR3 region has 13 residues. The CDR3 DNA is TGTGCCAGCGGACTTGGGAGAGGGGGAACGCAGTATTTT. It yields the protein CASGLGRGGTQYF.

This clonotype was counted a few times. CDR3 residues: CSVSSSYEQFF. The CDR3 region has the DNA TGCAGCGTTAGTTCCAGCTATGAGCAGTTCTTC. The V call is TRBV29-1, the J call TRBJ2-1; unclear D gene. The CDR3 consists of 11 residues. Germline assignment: CDR1 SQVTM and CDR2 ANQGSEA. V was clipped by 5 bases and J by 8 bases, with 10 bases between them.

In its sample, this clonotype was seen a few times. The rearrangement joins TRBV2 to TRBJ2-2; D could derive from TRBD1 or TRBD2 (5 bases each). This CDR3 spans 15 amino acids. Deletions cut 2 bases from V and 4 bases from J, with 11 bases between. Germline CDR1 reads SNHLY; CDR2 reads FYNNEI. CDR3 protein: CASSESGTVTGELFF. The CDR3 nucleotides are TGTGCCAGCAGTGAAAGTGGGACGGTCACCGGGGAGCTGTTTTTT.

This CDR3 is CASSPGQPSYNEQFF. DNA for the CDR3: TGTGCCAGCAGTCCCGGACAGCCATCCTACAATGAGCAGTTCTTC. The chain joins TRBV12-3 or TRBV12-4 to TRBJ2-1; TRBD1 is a possible D gene (6 bases). The V gene lost 5 bases and the J gene lost 1 base, with 12 bases spanning the gap. The length of the CDR3 is 15 residues.

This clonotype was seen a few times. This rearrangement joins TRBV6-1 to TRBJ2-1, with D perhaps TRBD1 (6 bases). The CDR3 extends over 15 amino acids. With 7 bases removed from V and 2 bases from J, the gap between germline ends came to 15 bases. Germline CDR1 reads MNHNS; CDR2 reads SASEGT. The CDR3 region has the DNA TGTGCCAGCAAGGTCCTAAGGACAGCCTACAATGAGCAGTTCTTC. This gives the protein CASKVLRTAYNEQFF.

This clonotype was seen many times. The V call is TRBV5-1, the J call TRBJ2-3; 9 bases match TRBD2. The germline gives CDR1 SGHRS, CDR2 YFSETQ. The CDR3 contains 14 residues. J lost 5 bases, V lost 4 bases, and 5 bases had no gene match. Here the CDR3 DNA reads TGCGCCAGCAGCCTGACTAGCGGACTAGATACGCAGTATTTT. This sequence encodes CASSLTSGLDTQYF. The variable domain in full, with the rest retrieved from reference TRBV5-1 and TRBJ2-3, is KAGVTQTPRYLIKTRGQQVTLSCSPISGHRSVSWYQQTPGQGLQFLFEYFSETQRNKGNFPGRFSGRQFSNSRSEMNVSTLELGDSALYLCASSLTSGLDTQYFGPGTRLTVL.

CDR3 nucleotide sequence: TGTGCCAGCAGCCCACCGGGGGAGGGGAACGAGCAGTACTTC. Protein product: CASSPPGEGNEQYF. The V gene is TRBV9, the J gene TRBJ2-7; 7 nucleotides align to TRBD2. Unmatched junction bases numbered 9, after V lost 4 bases and J lost 5 bases. CDR3 length: 14 amino acids. Per the germline V gene, CDR1 is SGDLS and CDR2 is YYNGEE.

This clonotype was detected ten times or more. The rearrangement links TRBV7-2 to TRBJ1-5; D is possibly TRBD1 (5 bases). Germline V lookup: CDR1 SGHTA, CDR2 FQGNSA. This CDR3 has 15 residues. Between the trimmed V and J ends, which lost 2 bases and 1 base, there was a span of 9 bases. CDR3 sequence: CASSLSQGSNQPQHF. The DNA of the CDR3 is TGTGCCAGCAGCTTAAGCCAGGGCAGCAATCAGCCCCAGCATTTT.

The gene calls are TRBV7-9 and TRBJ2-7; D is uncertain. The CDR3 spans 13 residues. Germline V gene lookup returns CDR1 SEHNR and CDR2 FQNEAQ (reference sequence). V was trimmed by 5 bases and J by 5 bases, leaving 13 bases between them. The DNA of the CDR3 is TGTGCCAGCAGCCGGGCCCGATCCCACGAGCAGTACTTC. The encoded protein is CASSRARSHEQYF.

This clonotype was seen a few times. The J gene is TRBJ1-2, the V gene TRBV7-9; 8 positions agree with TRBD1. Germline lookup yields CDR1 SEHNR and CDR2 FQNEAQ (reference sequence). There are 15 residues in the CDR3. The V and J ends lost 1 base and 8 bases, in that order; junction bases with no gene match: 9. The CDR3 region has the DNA TGTGCCAGCAGCTTAGAGGAGCAGGGGGCTGAAGGCTACACCTTC. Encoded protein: CASSLEEQGAEGYTF.

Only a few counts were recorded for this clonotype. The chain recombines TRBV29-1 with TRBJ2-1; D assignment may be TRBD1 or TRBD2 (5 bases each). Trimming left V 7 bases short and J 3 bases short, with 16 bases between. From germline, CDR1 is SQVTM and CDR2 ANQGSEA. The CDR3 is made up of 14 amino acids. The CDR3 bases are TGCAGCGGTAGGGACGCCCCAGACTACAATGAGCAGTTCTTC. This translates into CSGRDAPDYNEQFF.

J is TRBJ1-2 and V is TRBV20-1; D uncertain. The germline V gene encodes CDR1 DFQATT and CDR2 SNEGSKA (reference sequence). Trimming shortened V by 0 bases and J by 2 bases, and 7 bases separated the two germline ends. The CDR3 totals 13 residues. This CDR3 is CSARDGRNYGYTF. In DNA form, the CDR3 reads TGCAGTGCTAGAGATGGCCGGAACTATGGCTACACCTTC.

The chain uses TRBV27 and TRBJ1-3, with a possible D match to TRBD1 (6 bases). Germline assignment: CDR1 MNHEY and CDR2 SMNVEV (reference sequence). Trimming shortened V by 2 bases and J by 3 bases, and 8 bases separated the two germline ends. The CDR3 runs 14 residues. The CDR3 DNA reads TGTGCCAGCAGTTTAGGAGGGGGTGGAAACACCATATATTTT. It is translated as CASSLGGGGNTIYF.

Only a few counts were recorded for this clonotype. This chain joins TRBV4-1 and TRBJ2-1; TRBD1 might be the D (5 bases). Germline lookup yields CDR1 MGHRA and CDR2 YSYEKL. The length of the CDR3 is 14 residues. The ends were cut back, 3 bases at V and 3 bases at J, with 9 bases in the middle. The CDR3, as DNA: TGCGCCAGCAGCCATGCTGACAGCTACAATGAGCAGTTCTTC. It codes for CASSHADSYNEQFF.

The CDR3 sequence is CASSHLPWDRGSSYNEQFF. In DNA, the CDR3 is TGTGCCAGCAGCCACCTACCATGGGACAGGGGAAGCTCCTACAATGAGCAGTTCTTC. The chain carries TRBV3-1 and TRBJ2-1, with 10 bases lining up with TRBD1. Germline CDR1 is LGHDT and CDR2 is YNNKEL (reference sequence). V lost 3 bases and J lost 0; bases outside the gene matches: 11. This CDR3 spans 19 amino acids.

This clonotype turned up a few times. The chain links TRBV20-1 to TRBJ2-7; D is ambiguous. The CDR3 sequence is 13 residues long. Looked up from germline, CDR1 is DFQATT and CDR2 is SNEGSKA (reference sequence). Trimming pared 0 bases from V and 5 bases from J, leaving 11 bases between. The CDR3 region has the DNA TGCAGTGCTAGAGATCCGACCCCCCACGAGCAGTACTTC. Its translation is CSARDPTPHEQYF.

The CDR3 region has the DNA TGCAGTGCTAGCAGTCCCGATACGCAGTATTTT. The encoded protein is CSASSPDTQYF. V is TRBV20-1 and J is TRBJ2-3; D ambiguous. Trimming shortened V by 3 bases and J by 6 bases, and 7 bases separated the two germline ends. The germline gives CDR1 DFQATT, CDR2 SNEGSKA (reference sequence). The CDR3 is 11 residues long.

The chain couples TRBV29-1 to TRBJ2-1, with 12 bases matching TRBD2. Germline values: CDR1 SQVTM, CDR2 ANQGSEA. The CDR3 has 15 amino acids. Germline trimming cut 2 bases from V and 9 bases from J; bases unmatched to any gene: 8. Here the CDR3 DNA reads TGCAGCGTTGAACAGCTAGCGGGAGGGTGGAGTGAGCAGTTCTTC. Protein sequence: CSVEQLAGGWSEQFF.

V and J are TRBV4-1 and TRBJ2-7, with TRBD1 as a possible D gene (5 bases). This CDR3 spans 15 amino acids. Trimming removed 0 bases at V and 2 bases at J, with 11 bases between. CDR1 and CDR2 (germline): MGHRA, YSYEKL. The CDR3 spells CASSQDWGRTYEQYF. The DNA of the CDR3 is TGCGCCAGCAGCCAAGATTGGGGCAGAACCTACGAGCAGTACTTC.

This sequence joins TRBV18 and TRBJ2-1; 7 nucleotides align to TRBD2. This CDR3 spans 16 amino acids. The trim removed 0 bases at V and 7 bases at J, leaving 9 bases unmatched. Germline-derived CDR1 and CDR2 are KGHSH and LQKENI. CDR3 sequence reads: CASSPPLQREGNEQFF. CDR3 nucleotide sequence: TGTGCCAGCTCACCACCCTTGCAGCGGGAAGGGAATGAGCAGTTCTTC. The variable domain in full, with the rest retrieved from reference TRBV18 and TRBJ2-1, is NAGVMQNPRHLVRRRGQEARLRCSPMKGHSHVYWYRQLPEEGLKFMVYLQKENIIDESGMPKERFSAEFPKEGPSILRIQQVVRGDSAAYFCASSPPLQREGNEQFFGPGTRLTVL.

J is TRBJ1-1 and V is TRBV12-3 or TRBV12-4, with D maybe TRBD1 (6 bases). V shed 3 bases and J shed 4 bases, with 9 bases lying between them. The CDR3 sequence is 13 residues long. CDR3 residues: CASSFGGTTEAFF. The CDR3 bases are TGTGCCAGCAGTTTTGGGGGCACCACTGAAGCTTTCTTT.

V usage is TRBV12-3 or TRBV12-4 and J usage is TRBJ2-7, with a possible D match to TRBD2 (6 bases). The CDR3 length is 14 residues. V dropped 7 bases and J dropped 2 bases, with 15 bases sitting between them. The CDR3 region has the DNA TGTGCCAGCACCCCGGGGACTTTTACCTACGAGCAGTACTTC. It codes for CASTPGTFTYEQYF.

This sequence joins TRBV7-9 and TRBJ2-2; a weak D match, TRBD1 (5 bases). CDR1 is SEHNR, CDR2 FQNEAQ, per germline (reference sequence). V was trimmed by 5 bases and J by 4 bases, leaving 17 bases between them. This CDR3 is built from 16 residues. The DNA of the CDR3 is TGTGCCAGCAGCCCTCAGGCGCCCAGGGCCACCGGGGAGCTGTTTTTT. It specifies CASSPQAPRATGELFF. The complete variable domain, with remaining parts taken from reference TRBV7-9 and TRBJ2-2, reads DTGVSQNPRHKITKRGQNVTFRCDPISEHNRLYWYRQTLGQGPEFLTYFQNEAQLEKSRLLSDRFSAERPKGSFSTLEIQRTEQGDSAMYLCASSPQAPRATGELFFGEGSRLTVL.

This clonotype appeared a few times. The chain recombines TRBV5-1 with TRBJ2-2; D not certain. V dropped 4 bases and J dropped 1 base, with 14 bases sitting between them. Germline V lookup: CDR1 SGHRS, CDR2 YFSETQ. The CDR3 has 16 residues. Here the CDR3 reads CASSPTAYQNTGELFF. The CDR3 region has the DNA TGCGCCAGCAGCCCCACAGCATATCAGAACACCGGGGAGCTGTTTTTT.

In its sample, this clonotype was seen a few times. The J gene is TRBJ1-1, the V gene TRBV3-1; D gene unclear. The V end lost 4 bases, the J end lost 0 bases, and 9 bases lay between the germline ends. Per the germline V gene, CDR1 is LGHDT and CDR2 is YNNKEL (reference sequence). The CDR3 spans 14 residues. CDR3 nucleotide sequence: TGTGCCAGCAGCCCCAGGATTATGAACACTGAAGCTTTCTTT. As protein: CASSPRIMNTEAFF.

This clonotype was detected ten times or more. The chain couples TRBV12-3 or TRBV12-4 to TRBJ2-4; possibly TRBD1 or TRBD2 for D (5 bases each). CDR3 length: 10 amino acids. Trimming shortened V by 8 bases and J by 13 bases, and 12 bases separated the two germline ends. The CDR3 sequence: CASYRGGQYF. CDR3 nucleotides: TGTGCCAGCTACCGGGGCGGGCAGTACTTC.

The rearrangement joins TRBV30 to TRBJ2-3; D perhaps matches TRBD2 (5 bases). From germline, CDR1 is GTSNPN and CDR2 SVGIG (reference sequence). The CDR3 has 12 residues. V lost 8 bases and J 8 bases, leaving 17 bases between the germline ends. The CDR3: CAGEDGLITQYF. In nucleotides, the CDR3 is TGTGCCGGAGAAGATGGACTCATTACGCAGTATTTT.

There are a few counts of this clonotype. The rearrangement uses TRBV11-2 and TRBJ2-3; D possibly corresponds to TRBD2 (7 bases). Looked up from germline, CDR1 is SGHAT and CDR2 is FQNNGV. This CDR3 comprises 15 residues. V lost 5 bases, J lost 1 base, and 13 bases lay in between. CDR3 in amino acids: CASSRVRGRTDTQYF. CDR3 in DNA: TGTGCCAGCAGCCGTGTGCGGGGGCGCACAGATACGCAGTATTTT. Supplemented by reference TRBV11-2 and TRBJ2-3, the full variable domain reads EAGVAQSPRYKIIEKRQSVAFWCNPISGHATLYWYQQILGQGPKLLIQFQNNGVVDDSQLPKDRFSAERLKGVDSTLKIQPAKLEDSAVYLCASSRVRGRTDTQYFGPGTRLTVL.

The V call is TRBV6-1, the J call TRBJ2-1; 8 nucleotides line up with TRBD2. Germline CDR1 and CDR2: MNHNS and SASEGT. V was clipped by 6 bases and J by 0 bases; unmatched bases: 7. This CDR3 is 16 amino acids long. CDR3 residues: CASREWGTSSYNEQFF. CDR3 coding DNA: TGTGCCAGCAGGGAATGGGGGACTAGCTCCTACAATGAGCAGTTCTTC.

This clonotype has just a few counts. In DNA, the CDR3 is TGCAGTGCCATTCAACTTACCACAGATACGCAGTATTTT. The encoded protein is CSAIQLTTDTQYF. The rearrangement joins TRBV20-1 to TRBJ2-3; D is undetermined. Germline CDR1 and CDR2: DFQATT and SNEGSKA (reference sequence). The CDR3 sequence is 13 residues long. The ends were cut back, 6 bases at V and 2 bases at J, with 12 bases in the middle.

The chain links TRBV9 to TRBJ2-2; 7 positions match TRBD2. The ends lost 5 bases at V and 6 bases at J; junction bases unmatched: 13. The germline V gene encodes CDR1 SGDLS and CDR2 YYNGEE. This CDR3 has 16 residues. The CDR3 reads CASSAGAVFGAGELFF. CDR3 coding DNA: TGTGCCAGCAGTGCGGGAGCAGTATTTGGGGCCGGGGAGCTGTTTTTT.

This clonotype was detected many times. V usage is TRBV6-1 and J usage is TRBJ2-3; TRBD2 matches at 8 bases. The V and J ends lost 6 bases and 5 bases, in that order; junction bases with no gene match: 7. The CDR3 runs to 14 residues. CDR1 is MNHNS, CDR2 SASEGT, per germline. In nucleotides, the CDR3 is TGTGCCAGCAGCACCCGGGGGGGAGTAGATACGCAGTATTTT. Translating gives CASSTRGGVDTQYF.